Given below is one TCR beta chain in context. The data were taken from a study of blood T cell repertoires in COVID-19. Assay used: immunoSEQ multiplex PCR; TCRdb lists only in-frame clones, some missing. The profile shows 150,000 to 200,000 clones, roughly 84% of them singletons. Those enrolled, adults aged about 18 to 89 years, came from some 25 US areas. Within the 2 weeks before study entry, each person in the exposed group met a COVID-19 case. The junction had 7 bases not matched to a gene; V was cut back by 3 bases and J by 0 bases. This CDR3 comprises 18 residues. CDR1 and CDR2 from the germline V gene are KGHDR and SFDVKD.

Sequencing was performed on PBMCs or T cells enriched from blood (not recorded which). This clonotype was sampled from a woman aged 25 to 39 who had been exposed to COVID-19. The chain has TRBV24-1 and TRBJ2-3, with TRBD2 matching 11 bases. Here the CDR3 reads CATSDTTGTSGSTDTQYF. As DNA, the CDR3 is TGTGCCACCAGTGATACCACCGGGACTAGCGGTAGCACAGATACGCAGTATTTT.